These 18 T cell receptor beta chains were all obtained from the same sample, sequenced in a study of shared clonotypes between healthy human individuals. Clones were read by immunoSEQ multiplex PCR, and TCRdb kept only the in-frame ones, dropping some. The repertoire consists of about 2 million clones, with just under 95% occurring once and the leading ten covering about 1.1%. CD45RO-negative, CCR7-positively selected cells formed the naive CD8 fraction, excluding terminally differentiated effector memory CD45RA+ cells. The sample was naive CD8+ T cells sorted from blood. Receptors were obtained from a man aged 18 to 30 in good health.

The chain combines TRBV5-6 with TRBJ1-2; D remains ambiguous. V was clipped by 2 bases and J by 3 bases, with 14 bases between them. The CDR3 is 15 residues long. The germline gives CDR1 SGHDT, CDR2 YYEEEE. The CDR3 is CASSFRGSIYYGYTF. The DNA of the CDR3 is TGTGCCAGCAGCTTTCGTGGATCCATTTACTATGGCTACACCTTC.

The chain combines TRBV4-1 with TRBJ1-1; D unresolved. Germline values: CDR1 MGHRA, CDR2 YSYEKL. V gave up 2 bases and J gave up 4 bases, with 8 bases separating them. The CDR3 loop spans 13 amino acids. CDR3 loop: CASSQIQTTEAFF. For the CDR3, the DNA is TGCGCCAGCAGCCAAATACAGACCACTGAAGCTTTCTTT.

CDR3: CASRARLDHEQYF. Here the CDR3 DNA reads TGTGCCAGTAGGGCCCGCCTGGACCACGAGCAGTACTTC. The chain couples TRBV6-1 to TRBJ2-7; D gene ambiguous. V was trimmed by 9 bases and J by 5 bases, leaving 17 bases between them. The germline gives CDR1 MNHNS, CDR2 SASEGT. The CDR3 extends over 13 amino acids.

This chain connects TRBV4-1 to TRBJ1-4; D unclear. The CDR3 extends over 15 amino acids. V lost 4 bases and J 8 bases, leaving 17 bases between the germline ends. Looked up from germline, CDR1 is MGHRA and CDR2 is YSYEKL. CDR3 sequence: CASSPSTLSREKLFF. In nucleotides, the CDR3 is TGCGCCAGCAGCCCCTCGACCCTGAGTCGAGAAAAACTGTTTTTT.

V and J are TRBV15 and TRBJ2-7; D tentatively fits TRBD1 or TRBD2 (6 bases each). The ends were cut back, 5 bases at V and 4 bases at J, with 18 bases in the middle. Germline-derived CDR1 and CDR2 are LNHNV and YYDKDF (reference sequence). This CDR3 has 15 residues. The chain's CDR3 is CATSPGRGLAYEQYF. The CDR3 bases are TGTGCCACCAGCCCCGGCCGGGGGCTTGCATACGAGCAGTACTTC.

This chain uses TRBV19 with TRBJ2-5; unclear D gene. V was cut by 2 bases and J by 0 bases, with 7 bases left in between. CDR1 and CDR2 from the germline V gene are LNHDA and SQIVND (reference sequence). There are 14 residues in the CDR3. CDR3 nucleotide sequence: TGTGCCAGTAGTATATCCGGGTACCAAGAGACCCAGTACTTC. Translation gives CASSISGYQETQYF. The variable domain in full, with the rest retrieved from reference TRBV19 and TRBJ2-5, is DGGITQSPKYLFRKEGQNVTLSCEQNLNHDAMYWYRQDPGQGLRLIYYSQIVNDFQKGDIAEGYSVSREKKESFPLTVTSAQKNPTAFYLCASSISGYQETQYFGPGTRLLVL.

This chain connects TRBV27 to TRBJ2-7, with a weak D call TRBD1 (5 bases). Trimming removed 6 bases at V and 3 bases at J, with 12 bases between. CDR1 is MNHEY, CDR2 SMNVEV, per germline (reference sequence). This CDR3 contains 13 residues. CDR3 loop: CASSLDIDYEQYF. In DNA form, the CDR3 reads TGTGCCAGCAGCCTGGACATCGACTACGAGCAGTACTTC.

As to this clone: In the same sample, other DNA sequences code for this CDR3. The rearrangement uses TRBV5-6 and TRBJ2-3; a weak D match, TRBD2 (6 bases). The V end lost 0 bases, the J end lost 2 bases, and 7 bases lay between the germline ends. CDR1 and CDR2 (germline): SGHDT, YYEEEE. The CDR3 sequence is 14 residues long. As DNA, the CDR3 is TGTGCCAGCAGCTTGGTAGCGGCCACAGATACGCAGTATTTT. Translated, it gives CASSLVAATDTQYF.

This chain links TRBV5-4 with TRBJ2-1; 9 bases are a match to TRBD2. The CDR3 spans 15 residues. CDR1 is SGHNT, CDR2 YYREEE, per germline (reference sequence). The V and J ends lost 5 bases and 2 bases, in that order; junction bases with no gene match: 5. The CDR3 coding sequence is TGTGCCAGCAGTTTAGCGGGGGCACCCTACAATGAGCAGTTCTTC. It is translated as CASSLAGAPYNEQFF.

The chain joins TRBV7-9 to TRBJ2-7; 8 bases match TRBD1. V dropped 5 bases and J dropped 2; count of bases not matched to a gene: 5. CDR3 length equals 14 residues. From germline, CDR1 is SEHNR and CDR2 FQNEAQ (reference sequence). CDR3 protein: CASSPQGGAYEQYF. DNA of the CDR3: TGTGCCAGCAGCCCACAGGGGGGAGCCTACGAGCAGTACTTC.

This clone turned up a few times. The same CDR3 is also encoded by other DNA sequences in this sample. This rearrangement joins TRBV5-6 to TRBJ2-7; TRBD1 agrees at 11 bases. The CDR3 has 14 amino acids. Trimming removed 4 bases from V and 3 bases from J; junction bases left unmatched: 3. CDR1 is SGHDT, CDR2 YYEEEE, per germline. Written as DNA, the CDR3 is TGTGCCAGCAGCCCCGGGACAGGGGGCTACGAGCAGTACTTC. As protein: CASSPGTGGYEQYF.

This chain joins TRBV2 and TRBJ2-7; no definite D call. CDR1 is SNHLY and CDR2 is FYNNEI in the germline V gene. The CDR3 covers 14 residues. The V end was cut by 11 bases, the J end by 4 bases, with 21 bases between. CDR3 residues: CAAEPPDPPYEQYF. CDR3 in DNA: TGTGCCGCCGAGCCACCGGATCCCCCTTACGAGCAGTACTTC. The variable domain in full, with the rest retrieved from reference TRBV2 and TRBJ2-7, is EPEVTQTPSHQVTQMGQEVILRCVPISNHLYFYWYRQILGQKVEFLVSFYNNEISEKSEIFDDQFSVERPDGSNFTLKIRSTKLEDSAMYFCAAEPPDPPYEQYFGPGTRLTVT.

The chain links TRBV15 to TRBJ2-1; 7 nucleotides line up with TRBD2. The J segment lost 7 bases and the V segment lost 2 bases, leaving 17 bases of the junction unmatched. Germline V gene lookup returns CDR1 LNHNV and CDR2 YYDKDF (reference sequence). The length of the CDR3 is 18 residues. The CDR3 sequence: CATSRTPDMRESGNEQFF. CDR3 nucleotides: TGTGCCACCAGCAGAACTCCTGATATGCGGGAGTCGGGAAATGAGCAGTTCTTC.

The chain carries TRBV27 and TRBJ1-1; TRBD1 matches at 12 bases. The trim removed 2 bases at V and 1 base at J, leaving 8 bases unmatched. CDR3 size: 18 residues. Germline CDR1 reads MNHEY; CDR2 reads SMNVEV (reference sequence). In DNA, the CDR3 is TGTGCCAGCAGTTTAGGGGCCGGGACAGGGGGCCAGAACACTGAAGCTTTCTTT. It encodes CASSLGAGTGGQNTEAFF.

J is TRBJ2-1 and V is TRBV19; 9 bases align to TRBD1. The ends lost 3 bases at V and 6 bases at J; junction bases unmatched: 3. This CDR3 is 14 amino acids long. Germline assignment: CDR1 LNHDA and CDR2 SQIVND (reference sequence). The CDR3 DNA sequence: TGTGCCAGTAGTATTGTGACAGGGGGCAATGAGCAGTTCTTC. It translates to CASSIVTGGNEQFF.

The chain links TRBV6-5 to TRBJ2-7; the match to TRBD1 covers 9 bases. The germline V gene encodes CDR1 MNHEY and CDR2 SVGAGI. This CDR3 has 13 residues. V trimming: 5 bases; J trimming: 5 bases; junction bases outside the gene matches: 4. CDR3 amino acids: CASSDRGMDEQYF. CDR3 sequence (DNA): TGTGCCAGCAGTGACAGGGGGATGGACGAGCAGTACTTC.

This sequence joins TRBV5-6 and TRBJ2-1; D unresolved. CDR1 is SGHDT and CDR2 is YYEEEE in the germline V gene. V lost 4 bases and J 3 bases, leaving 14 bases between the germline ends. The CDR3 covers 15 residues. CDR3 bases: TGTGCCAGCAGCGCCGGTCCCGGGTTCTACAATGAGCAGTTCTTC. Translation: CASSAGPGFYNEQFF. Using reference TRBV5-6 and TRBJ2-1 for the parts outside the CDR3, the full variable domain is DAGVTQSPTHLIKTRGQQVTLRCSPKSGHDTVSWYQQALGQGPQFIFQYYEEEERQRGNFPDRFSGHQFPNYSSELNVNALLLGDSALYLCASSAGPGFYNEQFFGPGTRLTVL.

The rearrangement uses TRBV4-1 and TRBJ2-7; 14 nucleotides line up with TRBD2. Germline V gives CDR1 MGHRA, CDR2 YSYEKL. The CDR3 is 16 amino acids. V dropped 4 bases and J dropped 4; count of bases not matched to a gene: 6. CDR3 coding DNA: TGCGCCAGCAGCCCGGGACTAGCGGGGGTAAGTTACGAGCAGTACTTC. It is translated as CASSPGLAGVSYEQYF.